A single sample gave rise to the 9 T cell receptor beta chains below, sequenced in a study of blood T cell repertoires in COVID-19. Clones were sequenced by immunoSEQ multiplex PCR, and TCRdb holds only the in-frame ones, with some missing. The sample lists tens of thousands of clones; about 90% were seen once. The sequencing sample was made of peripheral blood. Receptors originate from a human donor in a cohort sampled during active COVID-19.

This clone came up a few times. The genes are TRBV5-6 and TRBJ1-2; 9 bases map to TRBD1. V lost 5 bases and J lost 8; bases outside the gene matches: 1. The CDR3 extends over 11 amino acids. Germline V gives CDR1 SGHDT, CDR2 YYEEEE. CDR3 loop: CASRDRGGYTF. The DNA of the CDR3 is TGTGCCAGCAGGGACAGGGGCGGCTACACCTTC.

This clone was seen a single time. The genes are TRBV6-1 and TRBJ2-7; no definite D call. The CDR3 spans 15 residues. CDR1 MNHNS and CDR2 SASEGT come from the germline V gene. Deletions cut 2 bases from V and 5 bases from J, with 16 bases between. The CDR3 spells CASSEYLGATDEQYF. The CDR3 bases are TGTGCCAGCAGTGAATACTTGGGCGCCACGGACGAGCAGTACTTC.

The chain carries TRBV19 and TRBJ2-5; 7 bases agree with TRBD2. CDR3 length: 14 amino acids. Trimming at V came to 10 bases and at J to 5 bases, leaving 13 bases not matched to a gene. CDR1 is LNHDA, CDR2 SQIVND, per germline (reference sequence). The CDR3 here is CATKIEGGLETQYF. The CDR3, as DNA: TGTGCCACAAAGATTGAGGGAGGGTTGGAGACCCAGTACTTC. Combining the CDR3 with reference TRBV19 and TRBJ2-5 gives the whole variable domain DGGITQSPKYLFRKEGQNVTLSCEQNLNHDAMYWYRQDPGQGLRLIYYSQIVNDFQKGDIAEGYSVSREKKESFPLTVTSAQKNPTAFYLCATKIEGGLETQYFGPGTRLLVL.

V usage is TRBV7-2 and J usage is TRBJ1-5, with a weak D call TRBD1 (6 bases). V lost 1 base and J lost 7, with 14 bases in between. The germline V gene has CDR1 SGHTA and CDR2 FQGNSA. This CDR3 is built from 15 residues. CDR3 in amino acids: CASSLEVTGWQPQHF. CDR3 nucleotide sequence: TGTGCCAGCAGCTTAGAGGTCACAGGGTGGCAGCCCCAGCATTTT.

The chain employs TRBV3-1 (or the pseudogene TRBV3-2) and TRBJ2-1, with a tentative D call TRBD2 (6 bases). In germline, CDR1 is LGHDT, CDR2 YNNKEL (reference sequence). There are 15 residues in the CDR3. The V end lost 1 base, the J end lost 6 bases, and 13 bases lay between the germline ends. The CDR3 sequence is CASSQGPGAGNEQFF. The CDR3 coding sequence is TGTGCCAGCAGCCAAGGGCCGGGAGCAGGCAATGAGCAGTTCTTC.

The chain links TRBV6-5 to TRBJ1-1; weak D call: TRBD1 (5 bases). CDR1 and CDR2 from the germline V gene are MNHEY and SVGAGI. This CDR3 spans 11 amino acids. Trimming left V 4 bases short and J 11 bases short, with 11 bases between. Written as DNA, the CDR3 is TGTGCCAGCAGTTCGCGGGACGGCGCTTTCTTT. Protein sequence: CASSSRDGAFF.

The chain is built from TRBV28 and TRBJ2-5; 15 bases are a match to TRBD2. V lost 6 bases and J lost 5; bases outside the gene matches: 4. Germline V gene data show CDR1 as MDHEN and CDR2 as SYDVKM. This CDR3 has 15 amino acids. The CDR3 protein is CASSLGLAGGETQYF. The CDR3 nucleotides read TGTGCCAGCAGCCTTGGACTAGCGGGAGGGGAGACCCAGTACTTC.

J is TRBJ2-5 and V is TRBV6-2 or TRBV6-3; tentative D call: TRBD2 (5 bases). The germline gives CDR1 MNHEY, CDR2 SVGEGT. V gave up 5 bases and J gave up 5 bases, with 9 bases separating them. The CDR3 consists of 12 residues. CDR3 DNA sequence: TGTGCCAGCAGTCTACTAGTGGAGACCCAGTACTTC. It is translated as CASSLLVETQYF.

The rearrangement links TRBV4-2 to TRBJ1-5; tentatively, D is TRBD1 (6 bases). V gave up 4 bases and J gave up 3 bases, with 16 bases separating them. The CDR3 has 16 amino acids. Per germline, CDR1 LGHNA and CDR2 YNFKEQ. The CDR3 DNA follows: TGTGCCAGCAGCCGGGTAGAGGCAGGGGACAATCAGCCCCAGCATTTT. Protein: CASSRVEAGDNQPQHF.